Listed below are T cell receptor beta chains from one sample, sequenced in a study of cytomegalovirus exposure and HLA in healthy donors. Here immunoSEQ multiplex PCR was the method, and the copy in TCRdb shows in-frame clones only, minus some. Found here are under 200,000 clones, over 75% of them singletons; the top ten hold 2% to 2.5%. The sample taken for sequencing was PBMCs. The receptors shown here come from a man aged 60 to 69 in good health and CMV-seronegative. Both conserved end residues are part of each CDR3. Each record gives: CDR3 length, clone size, J gene, V gene, D gene, CDR3 protein, CDR3 DNA. A D gene is named only where the DNA matches it firmly. Size is omitted from some rows. Given values are once, few, many or a class for expanded clones.

14,NA,TRBJ1-2,TRBV5-1,TRBD1,CASSDRGQSYGYTF,TGCGCCAGCAGCGACAGGGGGCAGAGCTATGGCTACACCTTC
16,NA,TRBJ1-5,TRBV2,NA,CASRSRGGYGNQPQHF,TGTGCCAGCAGATCCCGGGGGGGGTATGGCAATCAGCCCCAGCATTTT
15,NA,TRBJ1-1,TRBV19,TRBD1,CASSPEGDRVSEAFF,TGTGCCAGTAGTCCGGAGGGGGACAGGGTTTCTGAAGCTTTCTTT
12,few,TRBJ2-4,TRBV5-8,NA,CASRQAKNIQYF,TGTGCCAGCCGACAGGCCAAAAACATTCAGTACTTC
13,NA,TRBJ2-3,TRBV7-9,NA,CASSSTQANTQYF,TGTGCCAGCAGCTCGACCCAGGCAAATACGCAGTATTTT
16,NA,TRBJ2-3,TRBV9,TRBD2,CASSVRLAGGPDTQYF,TGTGCCAGCAGCGTAAGACTAGCGGGGGGTCCAGATACGCAGTATTTT
15,NA,TRBJ2-5,TRBV5-4,NA,CASSLRQGSRETQYF,TGTGCCAGCAGCTTGCGGCAGGGTAGTAGGGAGACCCAGTACTTC
16,NA,TRBJ2-1,TRBV9,TRBD2,CASSARTSGRVNEQFF,TGTGCCAGCAGCGCACGGACTAGCGGGAGGGTCAATGAGCAGTTCTTC
13,few,TRBJ1-2,TRBV18,NA,CASSLTDNYGYTF,TGTGCCAGCTCACTGACAGATAACTATGGCTACACCTTC
15,NA,TRBJ2-7,TRBV6-5,TRBD2,CASSYGSGGNYEQYF,TGTGCCAGCAGTTACGGGAGCGGGGGGAACTACGAGCAGTACTTC